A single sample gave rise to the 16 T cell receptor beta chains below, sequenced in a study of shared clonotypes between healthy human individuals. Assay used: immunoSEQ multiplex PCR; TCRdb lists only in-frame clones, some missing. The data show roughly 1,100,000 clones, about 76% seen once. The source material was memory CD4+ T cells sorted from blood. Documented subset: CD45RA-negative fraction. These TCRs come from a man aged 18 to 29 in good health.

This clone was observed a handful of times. CDR3 DNA sequence: TGTGCTAGTGGTTTGGACCCCTCGAAATACGAGCAGTACTTC. Amino acid sequence: CASGLDPSKYEQYF. The chain combines TRBV12-5 with TRBJ2-7; D gene ambiguous. Deletions cut 1 base from V and 4 bases from J, with 11 bases between. The CDR3 loop spans 14 amino acids. Germline CDR1 reads LGHNT; CDR2 reads FRNRAP.

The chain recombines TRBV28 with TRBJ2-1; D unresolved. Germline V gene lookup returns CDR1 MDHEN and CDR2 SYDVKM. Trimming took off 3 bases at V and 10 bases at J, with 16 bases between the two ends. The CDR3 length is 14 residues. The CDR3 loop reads CASSFSGSFREQFF. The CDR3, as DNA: TGTGCCAGCAGTTTCTCCGGGTCCTTCAGGGAGCAGTTCTTC.

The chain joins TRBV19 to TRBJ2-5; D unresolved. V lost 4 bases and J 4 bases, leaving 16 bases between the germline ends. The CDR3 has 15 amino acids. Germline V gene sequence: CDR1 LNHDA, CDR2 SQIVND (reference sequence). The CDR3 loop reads CASSTGDLKGETQYF. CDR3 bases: TGTGCCAGTAGTACCGGAGACCTAAAAGGAGAGACCCAGTACTTC.

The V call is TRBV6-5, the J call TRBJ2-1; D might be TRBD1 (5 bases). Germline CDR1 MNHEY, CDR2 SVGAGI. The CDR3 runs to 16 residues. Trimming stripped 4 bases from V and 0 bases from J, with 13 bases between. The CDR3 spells CASSSLGRSSYNEQFF. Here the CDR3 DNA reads TGTGCCAGCAGTTCCCTGGGGCGGAGCTCCTACAATGAGCAGTTCTTC.

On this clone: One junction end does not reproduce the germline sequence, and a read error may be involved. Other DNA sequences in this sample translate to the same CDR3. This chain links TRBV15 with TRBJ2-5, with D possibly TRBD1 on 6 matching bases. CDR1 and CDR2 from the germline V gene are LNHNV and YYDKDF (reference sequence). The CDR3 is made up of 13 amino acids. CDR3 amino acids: CATSRDTQETQYF. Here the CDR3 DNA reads TGTGCCACGAGCAGGGACACCCAAGAGACCCAGTACTTC.

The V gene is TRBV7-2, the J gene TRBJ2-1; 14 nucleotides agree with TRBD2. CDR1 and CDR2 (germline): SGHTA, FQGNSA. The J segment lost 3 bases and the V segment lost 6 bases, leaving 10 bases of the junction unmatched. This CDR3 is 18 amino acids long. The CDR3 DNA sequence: TGTGCCAGCAGGCCACAGGGACTAGCGGGAGCTATCTACAATGAGCAGTTCTTC. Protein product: CASRPQGLAGAIYNEQFF. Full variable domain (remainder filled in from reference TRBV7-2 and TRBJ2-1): GAGVSQSPSNKVTEKGKDVELRCDPISGHTALYWYRQSLGQGLEFLIYFQGNSAPDKSGLPSDRFSAERTGGSVSTLTIQRTQQEDSAVYLCASRPQGLAGAIYNEQFFGPGTRLTVL.

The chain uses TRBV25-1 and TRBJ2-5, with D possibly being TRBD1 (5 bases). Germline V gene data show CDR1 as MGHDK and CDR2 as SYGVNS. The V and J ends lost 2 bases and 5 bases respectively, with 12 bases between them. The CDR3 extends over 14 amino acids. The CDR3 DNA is TGTGCCAGCAGTGAAGAAGGCAGGGCGGAGACCCAGTACTTC. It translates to CASSEEGRAETQYF.

The CDR3 coding sequence is TGTGCCAGCAGTCTACAGGGGGCGGTATCCGGGGAGCTGTTTTTT. Protein: CASSLQGAVSGELFF. This chain links TRBV2 with TRBJ2-2, with 9 bases aligning to TRBD1. Germline V lookup: CDR1 SNHLY, CDR2 FYNNEI. The junction had 7 bases not matched to a gene; V was cut back by 5 bases and J by 6 bases. The CDR3 is 15 residues long.

The DNA of the CDR3 is TGTGCCAGCAGTTTCGGTGGGGGAGAGGAGACCCAGTACTTC. It yields the protein CASSFGGGEETQYF. The chain joins TRBV27 to TRBJ2-5; D is possibly TRBD1 or TRBD2 (5 bases each). Germline V gene data show CDR1 as MNHEY and CDR2 as SMNVEV (reference sequence). The CDR3 totals 14 residues. V was shortened by 3 bases and J by 5 bases, with 13 bases between the two germline ends.

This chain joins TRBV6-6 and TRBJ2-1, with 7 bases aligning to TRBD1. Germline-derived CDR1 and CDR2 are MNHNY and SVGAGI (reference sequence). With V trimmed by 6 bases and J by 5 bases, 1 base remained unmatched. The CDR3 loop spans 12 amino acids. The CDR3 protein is CASSGTDNEQFF. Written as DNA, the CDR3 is TGTGCCAGCAGCGGGACAGACAATGAGCAGTTCTTC.

CDR3 in amino acids: CASSADGGRKETQYF. The CDR3 DNA reads TGCGCCAGCAGCGCGGACGGGGGACGGAAAGAGACCCAGTACTTC. The chain recombines TRBV5-1 with TRBJ2-5; D is perhaps TRBD2 (6 bases). Germline V gene data show CDR1 as SGHRS and CDR2 as YFSETQ. Trimming took 4 bases from V and 3 from J, leaving 16 bases between them. The CDR3 has 15 residues.

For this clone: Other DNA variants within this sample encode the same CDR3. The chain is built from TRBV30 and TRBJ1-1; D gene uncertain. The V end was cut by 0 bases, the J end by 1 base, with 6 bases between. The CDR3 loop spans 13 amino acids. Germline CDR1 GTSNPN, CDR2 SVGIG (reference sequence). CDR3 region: CAWSVRGNTEAFF. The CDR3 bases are TGTGCCTGGAGTGTACGCGGGAACACTGAAGCTTTCTTT.

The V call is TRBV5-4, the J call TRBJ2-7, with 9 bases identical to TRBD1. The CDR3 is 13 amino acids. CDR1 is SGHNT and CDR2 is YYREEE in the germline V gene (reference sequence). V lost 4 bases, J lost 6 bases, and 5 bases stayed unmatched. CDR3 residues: CASSRQGGSEQYF. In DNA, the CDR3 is TGTGCCAGCAGCAGACAGGGGGGTAGCGAGCAGTACTTC.

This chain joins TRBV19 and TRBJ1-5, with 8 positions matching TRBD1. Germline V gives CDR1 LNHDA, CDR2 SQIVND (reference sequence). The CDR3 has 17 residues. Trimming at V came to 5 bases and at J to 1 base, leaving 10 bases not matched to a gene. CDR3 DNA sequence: TGTGCCAGTAGTGGGGGTCGACAGGGGATGAGCAATCAGCCCCAGCATTTT. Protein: CASSGGRQGMSNQPQHF.

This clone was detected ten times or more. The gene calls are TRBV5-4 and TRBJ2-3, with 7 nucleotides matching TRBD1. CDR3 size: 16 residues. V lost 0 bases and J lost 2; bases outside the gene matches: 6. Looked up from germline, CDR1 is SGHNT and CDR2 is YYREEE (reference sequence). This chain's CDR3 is CASSLARDRLTDTQYF. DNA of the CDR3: TGTGCCAGCAGCTTGGCCCGGGACAGACTCACAGATACGCAGTATTTT. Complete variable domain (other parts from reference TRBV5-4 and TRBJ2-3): ETGVTQSPTHLIKTRGQQVTLRCSSQSGHNTVSWYQQALGQGPQFIFQYYREEENGRGNFPPRFSGLQFPNYSSELNVNALELDDSALYLCASSLARDRLTDTQYFGPGTRLTVL.

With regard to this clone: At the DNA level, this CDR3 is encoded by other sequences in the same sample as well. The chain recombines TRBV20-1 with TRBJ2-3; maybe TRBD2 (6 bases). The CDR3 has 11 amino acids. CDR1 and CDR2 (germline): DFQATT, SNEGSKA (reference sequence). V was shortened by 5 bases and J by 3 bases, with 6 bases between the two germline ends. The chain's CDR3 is CSAGGTDTQYF. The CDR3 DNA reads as TGCAGTGCTGGGGGGACAGATACGCAGTATTTT.